The 15 T cell receptor beta chains below were found in one sample sequenced in a study of neoadjuvant anti-PD-1 for oral cavity cancer. Profiled with immunoSEQ multiplex PCR; TCRdb holds only in-frame clones, not every one. Among about 42,000 clones listed, approximately 80% were seen once. Time point of the sample: after neoadjuvant nivolumab, at surgical resection. Sequenced material: PBMCs, taken after nivolumab (anti-PD-1) treatment. All receptors derive from a person between 40 and 85 years old with oral cavity squamous cell carcinoma.

This clone was picked up one time. The chain links TRBV5-5 to TRBJ1-2; D ambiguous. In germline, CDR1 is SGHKS, CDR2 YYEKEE (reference sequence). V dropped 3 bases and J dropped 4 bases, with 10 bases sitting between them. This CDR3 spans 13 amino acids. This chain's CDR3 is CASSSTSPYGYTF. The CDR3 DNA follows: TGTGCCAGCAGCTCCACCTCACCCTATGGCTACACCTTC.

V gene TRBV6-5 combines with J gene TRBJ2-7; perhaps D is TRBD1 or TRBD2 (5 bases each). Germline V gene lookup returns CDR1 MNHEY and CDR2 SVGAGI. Trimming left V 6 bases short and J 2 bases short, with 11 bases between. CDR3 size: 13 residues. The CDR3 reads CASSPGTAYEQYF. CDR3 DNA sequence: TGTGCCAGCAGCCCCGGGACGGCCTACGAGCAGTACTTC.

V is TRBV5-1 and J is TRBJ1-6; TRBD1 might be the D (5 bases). Trimming took 1 base from V and 8 from J, leaving 13 bases between them. The V gene's germline CDR1 is SGHRS and CDR2 YFSETQ. CDR3 length: 15 amino acids. The CDR3 nucleotides are TGCGCCAGCAGCTTGAACAGGAACAAGGATTCACCCCTCCACTTT. Its protein product is CASSLNRNKDSPLHF.

The CDR3 bases are TGTGCCAGCAGTTTGTTCGCGACAGGGAACTATGGCTACACCTTC. This translates into CASSLFATGNYGYTF. The chain couples TRBV27 to TRBJ1-2; the match to TRBD1 covers 7 bases. The CDR3 runs 15 residues. V was clipped by 3 bases and J by 2 bases; unmatched bases: 6. The V gene's germline CDR1 is MNHEY and CDR2 SMNVEV (reference sequence).

V gene TRBV20-1 combines with J gene TRBJ2-1; no definite D call. This CDR3 spans 11 amino acids. The V end was cut by 7 bases, the J end by 7 bases, with 11 bases between. Germline CDR1 and CDR2: DFQATT and SNEGSKA (reference sequence). This CDR3 is CSGARANEQFF. CDR3 sequence (DNA): TGCAGTGGGGCTAGAGCAAATGAGCAGTTCTTC.

There are a few counts of this clone. The chain recombines TRBV4-1 with TRBJ1-2, with D unresolved. The CDR3 covers 16 residues. Germline assignment: CDR1 MGHRA and CDR2 YSYEKL. Trimming removed 4 bases at V and 1 base at J, with 16 bases between. For the CDR3, the DNA is TGCGCCAGCAGCCCCCACGAAGGGCCAGTTAACTATGGCTACACCTTC. It specifies CASSPHEGPVNYGYTF.

This rearrangement joins TRBV27 to TRBJ2-1; 8 positions match TRBD2. The CDR3 has 18 amino acids. The J segment lost 6 bases and the V segment lost 5 bases, leaving 18 bases of the junction unmatched. The V gene's germline CDR1 is MNHEY and CDR2 SMNVEV (reference sequence). The CDR3 DNA reads TGTGCCAGCAGTCCCCCTCCTATAGCGGGAAAGTATGGCAATGAGCAGTTCTTC. It encodes CASSPPPIAGKYGNEQFF.

This chain links TRBV5-6 with TRBJ1-6; D unresolved. Germline values: CDR1 SGHDT, CDR2 YYEEEE. V gave up 0 bases and J gave up 6 bases, with 13 bases separating them. This CDR3 has 16 amino acids. For the CDR3, the DNA is TGTGCCAGCAGCTTGGAGCACAGCCTGATTAATTCACCCCTCCACTTT. It encodes CASSLEHSLINSPLHF.

In this sample, this clone turned up a few times. The rearrangement links TRBV7-6 to TRBJ1-5; D ambiguous. V lost 1 base to trimming and J lost 4 bases, with 8 bases between them. The CDR3 spans 14 residues. The germline CDR1 and CDR2 sequences are SGHVS and FNYEAQ. The CDR3 DNA follows: TGTGCCAGCAGCTTAGGCCTGGGAAATCAGCCCCAGCATTTT. Translation: CASSLGLGNQPQHF.

The V gene is TRBV19, the J gene TRBJ1-2; no clear D. CDR1 LNHDA and CDR2 SQIVND come from the germline V gene (reference sequence). Trimming cost V 0 bases and J 1 base, with 15 bases left between them. The CDR3 spans 17 residues. In DNA, the CDR3 is TGTGCCAGTAGTATAGAAGGTTGGCAGAAGTTTAACTATGGCTACACCTTC. As protein: CASSIEGWQKFNYGYTF.

This clone was recorded a few times. The genes are TRBV5-1 and TRBJ2-7; D not resolved. Per germline, CDR1 SGHRS and CDR2 YFSETQ. Trimming removed 4 bases from V and 0 bases from J, with 17 bases in between. The CDR3 is 16 amino acids. Here the CDR3 DNA reads TGCGCCAGCAGCCGGCAAGGGTCAGCCTTCTCCTACGAGCAGTACTTC. Amino acid sequence: CASSRQGSAFSYEQYF.

The chain links TRBV19 to TRBJ1-6; D is perhaps TRBD1 (5 bases). This CDR3 has 15 amino acids. The germline V gene has CDR1 LNHDA and CDR2 SQIVND (reference sequence). Trimming took 5 bases from V and 9 from J, leaving 17 bases between them. The DNA for the CDR3 is TGTGCCAGTAGTTCTCAGGGTCGATCAAGTTCACCCCTCCACTTT. Its protein is CASSSQGRSSSPLHF.

The chain employs TRBV5-1 and TRBJ1-2; D might be TRBD1 (5 bases). Germline V CDR1 and CDR2: SGHRS, YFSETQ. The V end lost 0 bases, the J end lost 4 bases, and 13 bases lay between the germline ends. This CDR3 spans 15 amino acids. The CDR3 DNA follows: TGCGCCAGCAGCTTGGGGGATCTTGGGGGCTATGGCTACACCTTC. Encoded protein: CASSLGDLGGYGYTF.

V and J are TRBV18 and TRBJ1-1, with D unresolved. Germline CDR1 is KGHSH and CDR2 is LQKENI. V was pared by 3 bases and J by 1 base, with 9 bases between. The CDR3 is made up of 14 amino acids. CDR3 bases: TGTGCCAGCTCACCGCGTGGAGCGAACACTGAAGCTTTCTTT. This encodes CASSPRGANTEAFF.

This clone was counted between two and nine times. The rearrangement uses TRBV14 and TRBJ2-5, with D perhaps matching TRBD2 (5 bases). V lost 1 base, J lost 5 bases, and 8 bases lay in between. Germline V CDR1 and CDR2: SGHDN, FVKESK. The CDR3 length is 13 residues. The CDR3 DNA reads TGTGCCAGCAGCCAAGCGGACTGGGAGACCCAGTACTTC. Translated, it gives CASSQADWETQYF. The full variable domain, rest sourced from reference TRBV14 and TRBJ2-5, is EAGVTQFPSHSVIEKGQTVTLRCDPISGHDNLYWYRRVMGKEIKFLLHFVKESKQDESGMPNNRFLAERTGGTYSTLKVQPAELEDSGVYFCASSQADWETQYFGPGTRLLVL.